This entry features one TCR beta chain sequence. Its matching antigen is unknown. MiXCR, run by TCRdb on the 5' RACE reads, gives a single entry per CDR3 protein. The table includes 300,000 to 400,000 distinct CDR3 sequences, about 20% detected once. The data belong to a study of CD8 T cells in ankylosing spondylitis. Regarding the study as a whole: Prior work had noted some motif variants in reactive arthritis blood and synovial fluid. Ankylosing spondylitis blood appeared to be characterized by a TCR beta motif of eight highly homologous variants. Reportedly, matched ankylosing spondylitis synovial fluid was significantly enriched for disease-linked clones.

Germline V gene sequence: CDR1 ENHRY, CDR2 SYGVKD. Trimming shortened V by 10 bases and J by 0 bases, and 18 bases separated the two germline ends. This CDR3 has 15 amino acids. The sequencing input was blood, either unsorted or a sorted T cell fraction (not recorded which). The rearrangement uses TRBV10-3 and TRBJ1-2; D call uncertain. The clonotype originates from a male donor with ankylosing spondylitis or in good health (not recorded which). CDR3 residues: CATADEYTANYGYTF. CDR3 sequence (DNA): TGTGCCACTGCGGACGAGTACACAGCTAACTATGGCTACACCTTC.